These 6 T cell receptor beta chains were all obtained from the same sample, sequenced in a study of PD-L1 blockade in urothelial cancer. Described time point: peripheral blood 6 weeks after treatment start. Repertoires were generated with immunoSEQ multiplex PCR, while TCRdb's copy carries only in-frame clones and drops some. The sample gives 45,000 to 55,000 clones, under 85% of which show up once; less than 2% is in the top ten. Sequencing was performed on PBMCs, taken around atezolizumab (anti-PD-L1) treatment. Receptors originate from a man aged 50 to 60 with urothelial cancer.

This clone came up once. The chain has TRBV4-1 and TRBJ1-6; D not resolved. Germline loops: CDR1 MGHRA, CDR2 YSYEKL. Trimming removed 4 bases from V and 7 bases from J, with 17 bases in between. The CDR3 consists of 16 residues. CDR3 nucleotide sequence: TGCGCCAGCAGCCCCCTGTCACCAGTCTCGAATTCACCCCTCCACTTT. Residues: CASSPLSPVSNSPLHF.

This chain uses TRBV7-3 with TRBJ2-2, with D possibly being TRBD2 (5 bases). From germline, CDR1 is SGHTA and CDR2 FQGTGA. This CDR3 comprises 15 residues. Trimming pared 5 bases from V and 5 bases from J, leaving 15 bases between. CDR3: CASSPEGRGTGELFF. The CDR3 DNA reads as TGTGCCAGCAGCCCCGAGGGTAGAGGGACCGGGGAGCTGTTTTTT.

V and J are TRBV7-9 and TRBJ2-1; no clear D. Per germline, CDR1 SEHNR and CDR2 FQNEAQ (reference sequence). V was cut by 6 bases and J by 6 bases, with 3 bases left in between. The CDR3 covers 10 residues. The DNA for the CDR3 is TGTGCCAGCAGTCGCAATGAGCAGTTCTTC. Protein product: CASSRNEQFF.

The chain is built from TRBV28 and TRBJ2-3; the match to TRBD1 covers 11 bases. The CDR3 consists of 19 residues. Trimming removed 1 base from V and 1 base from J; junction bases left unmatched: 10. Germline V gene sequence: CDR1 MDHEN, CDR2 SYDVKM. This CDR3 is CASSLSGTGGILGTDTQYF. The CDR3 DNA reads as TGTGCCAGCAGTTTATCCGGGACAGGGGGAATTTTGGGCACAGATACGCAGTATTTT.

As to this clone: Its ends do not fully match the called genes, so a read error is possible. The chain links TRBV6-5 to TRBJ2-2; D is unclear. This CDR3 comprises 16 residues. The germline gives CDR1 MNHEY, CDR2 SVGAGI. The CDR3 protein is CASSYDPLSNTEELFF. Here the CDR3 DNA reads TGTGCCAGCAGTTACGATCCACTATCGAACACCGAGGAGCTGTTTTTT.

This sequence joins TRBV7-9 and TRBJ1-4; maybe TRBD1 (5 bases). V lost 2 bases and J 5 bases, leaving 21 bases between the germline ends. The CDR3 has 18 residues. Per the germline V gene, CDR1 is SEHNR and CDR2 is FQNEAQ (reference sequence). The CDR3 DNA reads TGTGCCAGCAGCTTACCGGGAGGGGTCCCGGTGGGGAATGAAAAACTGTTTTTT. Translation gives CASSLPGGVPVGNEKLFF.